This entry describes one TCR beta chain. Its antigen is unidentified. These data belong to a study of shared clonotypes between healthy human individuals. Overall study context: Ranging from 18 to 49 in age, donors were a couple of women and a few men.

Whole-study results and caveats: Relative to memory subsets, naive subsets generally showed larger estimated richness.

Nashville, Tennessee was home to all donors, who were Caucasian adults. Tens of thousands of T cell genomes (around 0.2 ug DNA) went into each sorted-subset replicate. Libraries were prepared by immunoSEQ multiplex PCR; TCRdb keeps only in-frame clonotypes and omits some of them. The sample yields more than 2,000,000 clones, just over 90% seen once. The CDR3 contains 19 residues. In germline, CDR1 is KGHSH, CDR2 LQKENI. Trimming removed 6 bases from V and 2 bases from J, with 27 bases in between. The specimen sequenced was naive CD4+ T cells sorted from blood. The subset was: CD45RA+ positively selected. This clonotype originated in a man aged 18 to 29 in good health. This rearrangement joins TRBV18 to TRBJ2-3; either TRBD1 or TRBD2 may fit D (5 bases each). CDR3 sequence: CASSPRRGTARTPTDTQYF. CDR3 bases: TGTGCCAGCTCGCCCCGAAGAGGGACCGCGCGTACCCCCACAGATACGCAGTATTTT.